The 20 T cell receptor beta chains below come from one sample, sequenced in a study of glioma-infiltrating T cells after dendritic cell vaccination. Measured with immunoSEQ multiplex PCR; TCRdb has only the in-frame clones, and not every one. The table shows about 92,000 clones, with approximately 84% occurring only once. Sequencing was performed on blood, taken before dendritic cell vaccination. The source is a human donor with glioblastoma.

V usage is TRBV9 and J usage is TRBJ2-3, with D possibly matching TRBD2 (6 bases). The CDR3 sequence is 14 residues long. Per germline, CDR1 SGDLS and CDR2 YYNGEE. Trimming stripped 4 bases from V and 6 bases from J, with 15 bases between. The CDR3 DNA is TGTGCCAGCAGCCTGCTTCGGGGGAGGGATACGCAGTATTTT. Translation gives CASSLLRGRDTQYF.

V gene TRBV5-4 combines with J gene TRBJ2-1, with 7 bases identical to TRBD2. CDR3 length: 14 amino acids. CDR1 and CDR2 (germline): SGHNT, YYREEE (reference sequence). V dropped 1 base and J dropped 5; count of bases not matched to a gene: 3. The CDR3 region is CASSLYREDNEQFF. In nucleotides, the CDR3 is TGTGCCAGCAGCTTGTATCGGGAGGACAATGAGCAGTTCTTC.

V and J are TRBV25-1 and TRBJ1-1; 8 bases fit TRBD1. J gave up 6 bases and V 4 bases, and 13 bases lay outside the gene matches. Germline-derived CDR1 and CDR2 are MGHDK and SYGVNS. This CDR3 has 16 amino acids. CDR3 amino acids: CASSGFADRAVAEAFF. In DNA, the CDR3 is TGTGCCAGCAGTGGGTTTGCGGACAGGGCAGTTGCTGAAGCTTTCTTT.

The CDR3 DNA reads as TGTGCCAGCAGCGTAGGCGTACTAGCAACGGGGGACGAGCAGTACTTC. Residues: CASSVGVLATGDEQYF. The chain links TRBV9 to TRBJ2-7; D may be TRBD2 (6 bases). Trimming took off 0 bases at V and 5 bases at J, with 18 bases between the two ends. The CDR3 has 16 amino acids. Germline V gene data show CDR1 as SGDLS and CDR2 as YYNGEE.

The rearrangement links TRBV7-8 to TRBJ2-3; 7 nucleotides align to TRBD2. The CDR3 loop spans 16 amino acids. Germline values: CDR1 SGHVS, CDR2 FQNEAQ. V was clipped by 4 bases and J by 6 bases; unmatched bases: 13. CDR3 nucleotides: TGTGCCAGCAGCTCGGGTGGCATGGGAGGGATCGATACGCAGTATTTT. It specifies CASSSGGMGGIDTQYF.

The chain joins TRBV21-1 to TRBJ2-7; the table calls TRBD1, which could not be checked here. TRBV21-1 is a pseudogene segment. The CDR3 spans 17 residues. CDR3 bases: TGTGCCAGCAGCAAAAGCCAGGCTCCGGTCGTATCCTACGAGCAGTACTTC. This translates into CASSKSQAPVVSYEQYF.

This chain joins TRBV11-2 and TRBJ2-1, with 9 bases that match TRBD2. Germline V CDR1 and CDR2: SGHAT, FQNNGV. The CDR3 contains 18 residues. With V trimmed by 0 bases and J by 2 bases, 8 bases remained unmatched. The CDR3 loop is CASSLDRTSDPTYNEQFF. The CDR3 coding sequence is TGTGCCAGCAGCTTAGATAGGACTAGCGACCCTACCTACAATGAGCAGTTCTTC.

The genes are TRBV7-6 and TRBJ2-7; 11 nucleotides align to TRBD2. This CDR3 region has 14 residues. In germline, CDR1 is SGHVS, CDR2 FNYEAQ. The ends lost 5 bases at V and 3 bases at J; junction bases unmatched: 3. The CDR3 loop is CASSPLAGGYEQYF. The CDR3 region has the DNA TGTGCCAGCAGCCCCCTAGCGGGGGGCTACGAGCAGTACTTC.

The chain combines TRBV20-1 with TRBJ2-7; TRBD1 is a possible D gene (5 bases). The V gene lost 4 bases and the J gene lost 11 bases, with 15 bases spanning the gap. CDR1 DFQATT and CDR2 SNEGSKA come from the germline V gene (reference sequence). CDR3 length: 11 residues. The chain's CDR3 is CSAIDQGFEYF. The CDR3 coding sequence is TGCAGTGCTATAGATCAGGGATTCGAGTACTTC.

This clone showed up just a few times. DNA of the CDR3: TGTGCCAGCAACCCGACAGACACTACCTACGAGCAGTACTTC. Protein sequence: CASNPTDTTYEQYF. The chain joins TRBV2 to TRBJ2-7; D is possibly TRBD1 (5 bases). Between the trimmed V and J ends, which lost 7 bases and 2 bases, there was a span of 15 bases. The germline CDR1 and CDR2 sequences are SNHLY and FYNNEI. This CDR3 has 14 amino acids.

This chain uses TRBV7-2 with TRBJ1-2; D may be TRBD1 (6 bases). Germline V gene lookup returns CDR1 SGHTA and CDR2 FQGNSA. Trimming shortened V by 9 bases and J by 4 bases, and 21 bases separated the two germline ends. The CDR3 length is 15 residues. CDR3 protein: CARSDPRGGIYGYTF. In nucleotides, the CDR3 is TGTGCCAGGAGTGATCCTAGGGGGGGTATCTATGGCTACACCTTC. Based on the CDR3 plus reference TRBV7-2 and TRBJ1-2, the full variable domain is GAGVSQSPSNKVTEKGKDVELRCDPISGHTALYWYRQSLGQGLEFLIYFQGNSAPDKSGLPSDRFSAERTGGSVSTLTIQRTQQEDSAVYLCARSDPRGGIYGYTFGSGTRLTVV.

The genes are TRBV5-4 and TRBJ2-7, with 13 bases identical to TRBD2. There are 18 residues in the CDR3. CDR1 and CDR2 from the germline V gene are SGHNT and YYREEE (reference sequence). V was pared by 3 bases and J by 0 bases, with 9 bases of the junction left unmatched. DNA of the CDR3: TGTGCCAGCAGCTCAGGACTAGCGGGGGCCTGGAGCTCCTACGAGCAGTACTTC. This gives the protein CASSSGLAGAWSSYEQYF.

The genes are TRBV4-3 and TRBJ2-1, with TRBD2 matching 11 bases. Germline CDR1 is LGHNA and CDR2 is YSLEER. With V trimmed by 0 bases and J by 9 bases, 7 bases remained unmatched. The CDR3 has 16 amino acids. CDR3 sequence: CASSQDPASGGREQFF. The DNA of the CDR3 is TGCGCCAGCAGCCAAGATCCGGCTAGCGGGGGGCGTGAGCAGTTCTTC.

The rearrangement links TRBV5-1 to TRBJ2-7, with a weak D call TRBD1 (5 bases). The V end lost 0 bases, the J end lost 5 bases, and 15 bases lay between the germline ends. CDR1 and CDR2 (germline): SGHRS, YFSETQ. CDR3 length: 15 amino acids. In DNA form, the CDR3 reads TGCGCCAGCAGCTTGGCCGTCCAGGGATGGGACGAGCAGTACTTC. This sequence encodes CASSLAVQGWDEQYF.

The V and J genes are TRBV27 and TRBJ1-1; D is unclear. This CDR3 has 14 amino acids. Germline CDR1 is MNHEY and CDR2 is SMNVEV (reference sequence). V lost 8 bases, J lost 1 base, and 14 bases lay in between. CDR3 coding DNA: TGTGCCAGCGGGCCTGAGGGCCGGAACACTGAAGCTTTCTTT. Its translation: CASGPEGRNTEAFF.

The chain recombines TRBV5-6 with TRBJ2-1; D might be TRBD1 (6 bases). Trimming left V 4 bases short and J 6 bases short, with 20 bases between. CDR3 length: 16 residues. CDR1 and CDR2 from the germline V gene are SGHDT and YYEEEE. The CDR3 DNA is TGTGCCAGCAGCCGTAAAGGGACAAAGAGGGCCAATGAGCAGTTCTTC. Translating it yields CASSRKGTKRANEQFF.

The DNA of the CDR3 is TGTGCCAGCAGGACACTAGCGGATAGCTCCTACAATGAGCAGTTCTTC. Translating gives CASRTLADSSYNEQFF. The chain combines TRBV27 with TRBJ2-1; TRBD2 matches at 8 bases. The J segment lost 0 bases and the V segment lost 6 bases, leaving 7 bases of the junction unmatched. Germline V lookup: CDR1 MNHEY, CDR2 SMNVEV (reference sequence). This CDR3 region has 16 residues.

This clone showed up just once. The gene calls are TRBV5-4 and TRBJ2-1, with a weak D call TRBD2 (6 bases). With 3 bases removed from V and 2 bases from J, the gap between germline ends came to 12 bases. The CDR3 runs to 15 residues. Germline CDR1 is SGHNT and CDR2 is YYREEE (reference sequence). The CDR3 sequence: CASSSILAPYNEQFF. CDR3 sequence (DNA): TGTGCCAGCAGCTCAATCCTAGCGCCCTACAATGAGCAGTTCTTC.

This chain uses TRBV6-5 with TRBJ2-5, with 7 nucleotides matching TRBD1. The germline gives CDR1 MNHEY, CDR2 SVGAGI. The CDR3 runs 16 residues. Trimming removed 1 base from V and 1 base from J; junction bases left unmatched: 6. Written as DNA, the CDR3 is TGTGCCAGCAGTTACTATTTGAGGGGGCCCCAAGAGACCCAGTACTTC. As protein: CASSYYLRGPQETQYF.

The rearrangement links TRBV7-6 to TRBJ2-3, with 8 bases matching TRBD2. The CDR3 contains 14 residues. Germline CDR1 is SGHVS and CDR2 is FNYEAQ. V shed 4 bases, J shed 4 bases, and the junction held 4 bases outside the gene matches. This CDR3 reads CASSSRAGADTQYF. CDR3 sequence (DNA): TGTGCCAGCAGCTCTCGAGCGGGGGCAGATACGCAGTATTTT. Supplemented by reference TRBV7-6 and TRBJ2-3, the full variable domain reads GAGVSQSPRYKVTKRGQDVALRCDPISGHVSLYWYRQALGQGPEFLTYFNYEAQQDKSGLPNDRFSAERPEGSISTLTIQRTEQRDSAMYRCASSSRAGADTQYFGPGTRLTVL.